These 24 T cell receptor beta chains share one sample of origin, sequenced in a study of cytomegalovirus exposure and HLA in healthy donors listed by TCRdb under 2017. Library preparation employed the immunoSEQ multiplex PCR assay. TCRdb re-hosts the immuneACCESS table, in-frame sequences only. Its copies lack some clones; in the studies checked, an unresolved V gene accounts for under half of them, and the cause for the rest is not known. The sample yields approximately 270,000 clones; 65% to 90% were counted once. About 1% of the sample rests with the top ten. Material for sequencing was PBMCs. These receptor sequences come from a woman aged 18 to 35 in good health and CMV-seronegative.

This clone was recorded once. Germline is not matched at one junction end, which may reflect a read error. V gene TRBV6-5 combines with J gene TRBJ1-4; possible D gene TRBD1, 6 bases. In germline, CDR1 is MNHEY, CDR2 SVGAGI. This CDR3 region has 13 residues. CDR3 in amino acids: CASSYSQDSREIF. The CDR3 DNA is TGTGCCAGCAGTTACTCTCAGGACAGCCGAGAAATTTTT.

This clone was counted between two and nine times. J is TRBJ1-1 and V is TRBV30, with TRBD1 identical over 9 bases. The J segment lost 7 bases and the V segment lost 7 bases, leaving 4 bases of the junction unmatched. The CDR3 is 11 residues long. Per the germline V gene, CDR1 is GTSNPN and CDR2 is SVGIG (reference sequence). The CDR3 here is CASNRGREAFF. The DNA for the CDR3 is TGTGCCTCAAACAGGGGGCGTGAAGCTTTCTTT.

The chain has TRBV5-1 and TRBJ1-1; the match to TRBD1 covers 10 bases. Unmatched junction bases numbered 0, after V lost 7 bases and J lost 6 bases. Looked up from germline, CDR1 is SGHRS and CDR2 is YFSETQ. CDR3 size: 11 residues. In DNA, the CDR3 is TGCGCCAGCGGGACAGGGGCTGAAGCTTTCTTT. Translated: CASGTGAEAFF.

The genes are TRBV19 and TRBJ2-7; 7 nucleotides align to TRBD1. This CDR3 is 14 amino acids long. In germline, CDR1 is LNHDA, CDR2 SQIVND (reference sequence). V was pared by 3 bases and J by 3 bases, with 5 bases of the junction left unmatched. The CDR3 reads CASSMAGGGYEQYF. The CDR3, as DNA: TGTGCCAGTAGTATGGCAGGGGGTGGCTACGAGCAGTACTTC.

Here the CDR3 DNA reads TGCGCCAGCAGCCAAGTCTCTGGCGGGGGATACGAGCAGTACTTC. Its protein product is CASSQVSGGGYEQYF. This rearrangement joins TRBV4-1 to TRBJ2-7, with 7 bases that match TRBD2. The length of the CDR3 is 15 residues. Germline CDR1 and CDR2: MGHRA and YSYEKL. Trimming cost V 1 base and J 4 bases; bases outside gene matches: 7.

The chain joins TRBV5-1 to TRBJ2-7, with D tentatively TRBD2 (6 bases). CDR1 is SGHRS and CDR2 is YFSETQ in the germline V gene. There are 13 residues in the CDR3. V gave up 4 bases and J gave up 4 bases, with 12 bases separating them. The CDR3 region has the DNA TGCGCCAGCAGCACCTCCGGGACTTACGAGCAGTACTTC. Amino acid sequence: CASSTSGTYEQYF.

CDR3 region: CASSYFFGTGVNGYTF. In nucleotides, the CDR3 is TGCGCCAGCAGCTATTTTTTCGGGACAGGGGTTAATGGCTACACCTTC. The rearrangement uses TRBV4-3 and TRBJ1-2, with 10 positions matching TRBD1. The ends lost 5 bases at V and 6 bases at J; junction bases unmatched: 12. This CDR3 spans 16 amino acids. The germline V gene encodes CDR1 LGHNA and CDR2 YSLEER.

The chain has TRBV4-1 and TRBJ2-5; D is ambiguous. V lost 1 base and J 5 bases, leaving 8 bases between the germline ends. The germline V gene encodes CDR1 MGHRA and CDR2 YSYEKL. There are 13 residues in the CDR3. The CDR3 DNA follows: TGCGCCAGCAGCCAAGGACTGAGGGAGACCCAGTACTTC. Amino acid sequence: CASSQGLRETQYF.

The V gene is TRBV27, the J gene TRBJ2-1; 13 nucleotides align to TRBD2. This CDR3 contains 15 residues. Losses at the gene ends were 6 bases for V and 9 bases for J; bases not matched to a gene: 8. In germline, CDR1 is MNHEY, CDR2 SMNVEV (reference sequence). The CDR3 loop reads CASSLGTSGKAEQFF. The CDR3 DNA is TGTGCCAGCAGCCTAGGGACTAGCGGGAAGGCTGAGCAGTTCTTC.

This chain uses TRBV29-1 with TRBJ2-3; TRBD1 matches 7 bases. This CDR3 contains 12 residues. From germline, CDR1 is SQVTM and CDR2 ANQGSEA. J lost 5 bases, V lost 6 bases, and 5 bases had no gene match. Here the CDR3 reads CSVLQGIDTQYF. DNA of the CDR3: TGCAGCGTCCTACAGGGGATAGATACGCAGTATTTT.

Comment on this clone: This same CDR3 is encoded by further DNA sequences in the sample. This chain links TRBV9 with TRBJ2-3; 8 bases map to TRBD2. Per germline, CDR1 SGDLS and CDR2 YYNGEE. This CDR3 is built from 14 residues. J gave up 5 bases and V 0 bases, and 2 bases lay outside the gene matches. The chain's CDR3 is CASSVALAGDTQYF. The CDR3 DNA reads as TGTGCCAGCAGCGTAGCCCTAGCGGGAGATACGCAGTATTTT.

The rearrangement uses TRBV6-1 and TRBJ2-1; 10 bases agree with TRBD1. The CDR3 consists of 14 residues. V was pared by 1 base and J by 8 bases, with 2 bases of the junction left unmatched. Germline V gene data show CDR1 as MNHNS and CDR2 as SASEGT. As DNA, the CDR3 is TGTGCCAGCAGTGAAGGGGACAGGGGTGATGAGCAGTTCTTC. It translates to CASSEGDRGDEQFF.

This sequence joins TRBV7-9 and TRBJ1-4; 7 bases are shared with TRBD1. Trimming cost V 4 bases and J 7 bases; bases outside gene matches: 9. CDR1 and CDR2 (germline): SEHNR, FQNEAQ (reference sequence). This CDR3 contains 15 residues. The CDR3 DNA is TGTGCCAGCAGCTCCTCGACAGGGAGAAGTGAAAAACTGTTTTTT. Its protein is CASSSSTGRSEKLFF.

The J gene is TRBJ1-5, the V gene TRBV9; 9 bases line up with TRBD1. This CDR3 contains 16 residues. Germline V gene sequence: CDR1 SGDLS, CDR2 YYNGEE. Trimming took 3 bases from V and 6 from J; bases not matched to a gene: 10. In DNA form, the CDR3 reads TGTGCCAGCAGCGGAGGGGGGACAGGGCAGGGTCAGCCCCAGCATTTT. Encoded protein: CASSGGGTGQGQPQHF.

The chain recombines TRBV5-1 with TRBJ2-1; 7 bases fit TRBD2. There are 15 residues in the CDR3. J lost 8 bases, V lost 3 bases, and 11 bases had no gene match. CDR1 SGHRS and CDR2 YFSETQ come from the germline V gene. The CDR3 is CASSSRGGSPDEQFF. For the CDR3, the DNA is TGCGCCAGCAGCTCCCGTGGCGGGAGTCCGGATGAGCAGTTCTTC.

V and J are TRBV1 and TRBJ2-1; the table's TRBD1 call for D was not verified on the DNA. TRBV1 is classified as a pseudogene. The CDR3 has 13 amino acids. CDR3 DNA: TGCACCAGCAACCAACAGGGTAGGAATGAGCAGTTCTTC. It encodes CTSNQQGRNEQFF.

V usage is TRBV27 and J usage is TRBJ2-6; the match to TRBD1 covers 8 bases. This CDR3 comprises 20 residues. Trimming cost V 5 bases and J 0 bases; bases outside gene matches: 15. Looked up from germline, CDR1 is MNHEY and CDR2 is SMNVEV (reference sequence). The CDR3 DNA reads as TGTGCCAGCAGTCCCCCCAGGACAGGGCGTCTTTTCTCTGGGGCCAACGTCCTGACTTTC. This codes for CASSPPRTGRLFSGANVLTF.

V usage is TRBV6-6 and J usage is TRBJ1-5; D gene uncertain. Trimming removed 2 bases from V and 5 bases from J, with 7 bases in between. The CDR3 is 13 residues long. Germline V CDR1 and CDR2: MNHNY, SVGAGI (reference sequence). CDR3 sequence (DNA): TGTGCCAGCAGTTACATAGTCGATCAGCCCCAGCATTTT. This encodes CASSYIVDQPQHF.

This clone has a single count. J is TRBJ2-7 and V is TRBV27, with TRBD2 matching 11 bases. The V segment lost 0 bases and the J segment 0 bases; nucleotides outside the gene matches: 7. From germline, CDR1 is MNHEY and CDR2 SMNVEV (reference sequence). The CDR3 totals 18 residues. CDR3 DNA sequence: TGTGCCAGCAGTTTATCGCCGGGACTAGCGGACAGCTCCTACGAGCAGTACTTC. It encodes CASSLSPGLADSSYEQYF.

The chain links TRBV11-2 to TRBJ2-1; D is possibly TRBD1 (5 bases). Trimming pared 10 bases from V and 4 bases from J, leaving 8 bases between. Germline lookup yields CDR1 SGHAT and CDR2 FQNNGV. The CDR3 is made up of 11 amino acids. The CDR3: CATRGYNEQFF. CDR3 nucleotides: TGTGCCACAAGGGGATACAATGAGCAGTTCTTC.

V is TRBV9 and J is TRBJ1-6; 9 nucleotides match TRBD1. This CDR3 has 15 residues. Germline trimming cut 3 bases from V and 7 bases from J; bases unmatched to any gene: 5. CDR1 and CDR2 (germline): SGDLS, YYNGEE. DNA for the CDR3: TGTGCCAGCAGCGCGACAGGGGGATCAAATTCACCCCTCCACTTT. As protein: CASSATGGSNSPLHF. Combining the CDR3 with reference TRBV9 and TRBJ1-6 gives the whole variable domain DSGVTQTPKHLITATGQRVTLRCSPRSGDLSVYWYQQSLDQGLQFLIQYYNGEERAKGNILERFSAQQFPDLHSELNLSSLELGDSALYFCASSATGGSNSPLHFGNGTRLTVT.

This chain links TRBV6-5 with TRBJ2-7; D is undetermined. The germline gives CDR1 MNHEY, CDR2 SVGAGI. The CDR3 is made up of 11 amino acids. Trimming pared 6 bases from V and 4 bases from J, leaving 7 bases between. CDR3 residues: CASSTEYEQYF. Here the CDR3 DNA reads TGTGCCAGCAGCACAGAGTACGAGCAGTACTTC.

V is TRBV5-1 and J is TRBJ2-7, with a weak D call TRBD1 (6 bases). In germline, CDR1 is SGHRS, CDR2 YFSETQ. The V gene lost 2 bases and the J gene lost 2 bases, with 17 bases spanning the gap. The CDR3 has 16 amino acids. In DNA, the CDR3 is TGCGCCAGCAGCTTCCCCCTCGGCAGGGGACCCTACGAGCAGTACTTC. Protein product: CASSFPLGRGPYEQYF.

The chain couples TRBV30 to TRBJ1-2; the D is unclear. V was trimmed by 4 bases and J by 6 bases, leaving 15 bases between them. This CDR3 contains 13 residues. Per the germline V gene, CDR1 is GTSNPN and CDR2 is SVGIG (reference sequence). The chain's CDR3 is CAWKRGLSDGYTF. CDR3 DNA sequence: TGTGCCTGGAAACGAGGTCTGTCCGATGGCTACACCTTC. Full variable domain (rest looked up from reference TRBV30 and TRBJ1-2): SQTIHQWPATLVQPVGSPLSLECTVEGTSNPNLYWYRQAAGRGLQLLFYSVGIGQISSEVPQNLSASRPQDRQFILSSKKLLLSDSGFYLCAWKRGLSDGYTFGSGTRLTVV.